This T cell receptor (beta chain) was obtained from a study of regulatory T cells in long-lasting Graves disease. General study points: Blood alone, not thyroid tissue, was studied. Persistent disease showed a preference for TRBV28, TRBJ1-2 and TRBJ2-5.

This clonotype occurred many times. Its antigen is still unknown. The TCR beta library used iRepertoire HTBI primers with Arm-PCR amplification of CDR3. TCRdb analysed the multiplex PCR reads with MiXCR anew, one entry per CDR3 protein. Among some 450,000 distinct CDR3 sequences, 16% were seen once, and the ten largest hold roughly a tenth. Trimming pared 7 bases from V and 6 bases from J, leaving 18 bases between. There are 14 residues in the CDR3. CDR1 and CDR2 (germline): MNHNS, SASEGT. Regarding time point: newly diagnosed GD, antithyroid drugs for less than 3 months. Scientists built the TCR library using RNA that was extracted from PBMCs. The same sample was also studied in work on T cells in Graves' hyperthyroidism and ophthalmopathy.

The chain combines TRBV6-1 with TRBJ1-2, with D perhaps TRBD1 (6 bases). The sequence was obtained from a woman aged 25-40 years with Graves disease. The sequences come from peripheral blood mononuclear cells (PBMCs), collected at new diagnosis, from a patient treated with antithyroid drugs. CDR3 sequence reads: CASTPAGTTNGYTF. The CDR3 DNA reads TGTGCCAGCACCCCGGCTGGGACAACAAATGGCTACACCTTC.